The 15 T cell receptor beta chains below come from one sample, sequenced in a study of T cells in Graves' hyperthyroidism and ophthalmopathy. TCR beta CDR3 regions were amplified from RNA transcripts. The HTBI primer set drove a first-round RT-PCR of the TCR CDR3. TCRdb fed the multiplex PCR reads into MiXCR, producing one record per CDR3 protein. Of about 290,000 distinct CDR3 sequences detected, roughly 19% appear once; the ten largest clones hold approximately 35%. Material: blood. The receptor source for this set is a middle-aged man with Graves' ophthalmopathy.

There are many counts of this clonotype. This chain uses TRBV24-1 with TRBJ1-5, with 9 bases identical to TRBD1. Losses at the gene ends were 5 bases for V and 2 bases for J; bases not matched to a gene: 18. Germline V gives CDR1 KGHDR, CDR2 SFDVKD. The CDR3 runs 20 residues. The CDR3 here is CATSAVPGQGDFSGNQPQHF. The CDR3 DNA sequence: TGTGCCACCAGTGCTGTCCCGGGACAGGGTGATTTTTCAGGCAATCAGCCCCAGCATTTT.

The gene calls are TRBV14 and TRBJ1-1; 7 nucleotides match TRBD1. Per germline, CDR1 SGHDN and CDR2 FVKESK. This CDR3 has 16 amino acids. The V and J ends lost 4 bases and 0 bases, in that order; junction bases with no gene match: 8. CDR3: CASSPLRGGLNTEAFF. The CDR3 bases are TGTGCCAGCAGCCCCCTGAGAGGGGGCCTGAACACTGAAGCTTTCTTT.

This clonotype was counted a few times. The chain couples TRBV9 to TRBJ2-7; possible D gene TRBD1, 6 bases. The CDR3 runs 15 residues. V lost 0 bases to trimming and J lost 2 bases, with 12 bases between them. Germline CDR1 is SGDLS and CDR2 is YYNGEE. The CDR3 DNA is TGTGCCAGCAGCGTAGGTGCCAGGGACACCTACGAGCAGTACTTC. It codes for CASSVGARDTYEQYF.

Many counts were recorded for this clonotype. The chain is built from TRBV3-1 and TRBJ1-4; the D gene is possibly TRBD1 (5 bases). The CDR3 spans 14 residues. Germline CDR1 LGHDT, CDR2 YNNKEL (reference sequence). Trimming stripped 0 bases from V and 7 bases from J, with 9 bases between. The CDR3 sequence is CASSQDTGGEKLFF. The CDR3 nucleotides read TGTGCCAGCAGCCAAGATACAGGTGGTGAAAAACTGTTTTTT. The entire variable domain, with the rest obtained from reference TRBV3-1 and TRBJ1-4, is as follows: DTAVSQTPKYLVTQMGNDKSIKCEQNLGHDTMYWYKQDSKKFLKIMFSYNNKELIINETVPNRFSPKSPDKAHLNLHINSLELGDSAVYFCASSQDTGGEKLFFGSGTQLSVL.

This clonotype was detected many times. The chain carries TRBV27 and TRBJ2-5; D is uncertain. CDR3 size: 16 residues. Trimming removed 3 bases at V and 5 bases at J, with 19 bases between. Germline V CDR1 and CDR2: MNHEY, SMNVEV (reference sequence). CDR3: CASSFLTSPTEETQYF. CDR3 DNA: TGTGCCAGCAGTTTTTTGACAAGTCCCACGGAGGAGACCCAGTACTTC.

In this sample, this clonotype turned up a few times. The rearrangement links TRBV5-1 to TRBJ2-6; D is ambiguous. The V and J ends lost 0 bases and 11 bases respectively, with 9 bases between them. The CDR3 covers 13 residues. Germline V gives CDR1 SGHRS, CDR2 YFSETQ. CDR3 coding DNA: TGCGCCAGCAGCTTGGTGGGCCAGGACGTCCTGACTTTC. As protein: CASSLVGQDVLTF.

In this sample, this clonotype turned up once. In nucleotides, the CDR3 is TGCGCCAGCAGCTTGGGGGGAGGGCCAGTGGGGGAGCAGTACTTC. It codes for CASSLGGGPVGEQYF. The V and J genes are TRBV5-1 and TRBJ2-7; 7 nucleotides line up with TRBD2. The junction had 10 bases not matched to a gene; V was cut back by 0 bases and J by 7 bases. Germline V gives CDR1 SGHRS, CDR2 YFSETQ. The CDR3 is 15 residues long.

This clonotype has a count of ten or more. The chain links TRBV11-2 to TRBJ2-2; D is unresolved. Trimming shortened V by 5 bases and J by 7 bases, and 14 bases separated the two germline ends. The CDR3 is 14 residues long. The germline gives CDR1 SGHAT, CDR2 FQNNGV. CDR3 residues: CASSVLEASGELFF. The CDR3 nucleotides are TGTGCCAGCAGCGTCCTCGAGGCAAGCGGGGAGCTGTTTTTT. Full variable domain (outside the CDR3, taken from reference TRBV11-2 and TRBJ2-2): EAGVAQSPRYKIIEKRQSVAFWCNPISGHATLYWYQQILGQGPKLLIQFQNNGVVDDSQLPKDRFSAERLKGVDSTLKIQPAKLEDSAVYLCASSVLEASGELFFGEGSRLTVL.

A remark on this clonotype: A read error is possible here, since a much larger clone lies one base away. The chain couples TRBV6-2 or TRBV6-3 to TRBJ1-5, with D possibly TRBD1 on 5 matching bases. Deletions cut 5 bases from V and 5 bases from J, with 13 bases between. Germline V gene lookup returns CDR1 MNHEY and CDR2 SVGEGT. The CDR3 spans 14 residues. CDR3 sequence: CASSTRRADQPQHF. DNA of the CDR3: TGTGCCAGCAGTACCCGCAGGGCTGATCAGCCCCAGCATTTT.

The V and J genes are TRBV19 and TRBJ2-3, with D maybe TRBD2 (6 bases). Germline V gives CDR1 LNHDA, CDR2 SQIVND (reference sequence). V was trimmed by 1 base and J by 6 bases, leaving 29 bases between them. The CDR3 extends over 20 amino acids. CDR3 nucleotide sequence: TGTGCCAGTAGTATAGGTGGAGGGCTCTTTAGGAGCGAGACGTCGGATACGCAGTATTTT. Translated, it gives CASSIGGGLFRSETSDTQYF.

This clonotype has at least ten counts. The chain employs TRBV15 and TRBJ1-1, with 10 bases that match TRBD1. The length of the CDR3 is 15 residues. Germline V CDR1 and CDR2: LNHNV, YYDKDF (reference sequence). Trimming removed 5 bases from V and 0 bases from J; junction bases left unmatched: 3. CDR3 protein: CATSPTGGLNTEAFF. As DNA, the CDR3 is TGTGCCACCAGCCCGACAGGGGGCTTGAACACTGAAGCTTTCTTT.

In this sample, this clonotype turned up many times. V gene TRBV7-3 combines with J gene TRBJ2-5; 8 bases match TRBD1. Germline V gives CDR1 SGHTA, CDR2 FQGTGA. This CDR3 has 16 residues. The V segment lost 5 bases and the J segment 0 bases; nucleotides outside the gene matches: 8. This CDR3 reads CASSPRTGKYQETQYF. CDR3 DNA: TGTGCCAGCAGCCCAAGGACAGGGAAGTACCAAGAGACCCAGTACTTC.

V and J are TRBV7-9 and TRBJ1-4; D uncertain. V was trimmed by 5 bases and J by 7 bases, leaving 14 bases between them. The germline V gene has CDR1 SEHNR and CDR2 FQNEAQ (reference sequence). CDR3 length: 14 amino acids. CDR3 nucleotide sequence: TGTGCCAGCAGCCCAGAGGGCAGACTTGAAAAACTGTTTTTT. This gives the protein CASSPEGRLEKLFF.

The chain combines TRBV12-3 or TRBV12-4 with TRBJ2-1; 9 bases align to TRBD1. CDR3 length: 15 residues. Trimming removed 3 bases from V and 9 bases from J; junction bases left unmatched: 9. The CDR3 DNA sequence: TGTGCCAGCAGTTTGTTCGGACAGGGGACCGGTGAGCAGTTCTTC. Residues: CASSLFGQGTGEQFF.

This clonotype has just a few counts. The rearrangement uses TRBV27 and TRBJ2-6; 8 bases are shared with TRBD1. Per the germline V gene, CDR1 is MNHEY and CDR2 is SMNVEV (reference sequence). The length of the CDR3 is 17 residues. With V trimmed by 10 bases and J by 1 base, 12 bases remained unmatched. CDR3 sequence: CATGTGQGASGANVLTF. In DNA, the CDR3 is TGTGCCACCGGCACGGGGCAGGGGGCATCTGGGGCCAACGTCCTGACTTTC.